The present TCR beta chain was sequenced within a study of cytomegalovirus exposure and HLA in healthy donors. The wider study: Per a later analysis, the approximately 690 first-cohort and 120 or so validation repertoires shared one platform.

Comment on this clone: What it binds is not known.

The protocol was immunoSEQ multiplex PCR, while the TCRdb copy is restricted to in-frame clones and leaves out a portion. Altogether hundreds of thousands of clones are present, more than 80% being singletons, with the ten largest covering 0.83%. Study-level findings and limits: The authors enumerated 164 TCR beta chains as linked to cytomegalovirus. Reports showed the classifier diagnosing cytomegalovirus status with high specificity and sensitivity.

Germline-derived CDR1 and CDR2 are MNHNS and SASEGT. Trimming shortened V by 1 base and J by 10 bases, and 14 bases separated the two germline ends. The CDR3 covers 15 residues. V usage is TRBV6-1 and J usage is TRBJ1-6; tentatively, D is TRBD1 (5 bases). This clonotype originated in a young woman in good health and CMV-seronegative. Material: PBMCs. The chain's CDR3 is CASSEEWQGRSPLHF. The CDR3 DNA is TGTGCCAGCAGTGAAGAATGGCAGGGAAGATCACCCCTCCACTTT.